This T cell receptor beta chain appears in the sequencing data of a study of blood T cell repertoires in COVID-19. Study details: Acute and convalescent COVID-19 samples came from the United States, Italy and Spain.

Looked up from germline, CDR1 is LNHDA and CDR2 is SQIVND (reference sequence). CDR3 length equals 15 residues. V lost 5 bases, J lost 5 bases, and 16 bases lay in between. Libraries were prepared by immunoSEQ multiplex PCR; TCRdb keeps only in-frame clonotypes and omits some of them. The sample lists 300,000 or so clones, 85% to 90% occurring once. The origin of this receptor is a woman in her 40s with acute or convalescent COVID-19. Material for sequencing was peripheral blood. The chain uses TRBV19 and TRBJ1-5, with a tentative D call TRBD1 (6 bases). CDR3 DNA sequence: TGTGCCAGTAGTCGGGGGGGCCCAACGGATCAGCCCCAGCATTTT. This translates into CASSRGGPTDQPQHF.